Shown below are 19 T cell receptor beta chains from a single sample sequenced in a study of OX40 agonist ivuxolimab in advanced cancers. TCRdb keeps only in-frame clones here, not all; method: immunoSEQ multiplex PCR. Counted here are tens of thousands of clones, approximately 90% occurring once; the ten biggest clones make up 1.1%. The sequencing used CD4+ or CD8+ T cells sorted from blood, collected in a trial of the OX40 agonist ivuxolimab. The source of these receptors is an adult with an advanced solid tumor such as melanoma, head and neck, liver or kidney cancer.

The rearrangement links TRBV10-3 to TRBJ1-1, with D tentatively TRBD1 (5 bases). This CDR3 spans 15 amino acids. CDR1 is ENHRY, CDR2 SYGVKD, per germline. Trimming shortened V by 0 bases and J by 7 bases, and 15 bases separated the two germline ends. CDR3 DNA sequence: TGTGCCATCAGTGAGTCGATAGGGGACCGGAATGAAGCTTTCTTT. Protein: CAISESIGDRNEAFF.

CDR3: CASCRTGQTSNEQFF. Written as DNA, the CDR3 is TGCGCCAGCTGCCGGACGGGACAGACTTCAAATGAGCAGTTCTTC. The chain couples TRBV5-1 to TRBJ2-1, with 7 bases aligning to TRBD1. The CDR3 loop spans 15 amino acids. Per germline, CDR1 SGHRS and CDR2 YFSETQ. The trim removed 7 bases at V and 7 bases at J, leaving 14 bases unmatched.

This clone was counted a single time. This rearrangement joins TRBV5-1 to TRBJ2-3, with TRBD1 matching over 7 bases. Germline CDR1 SGHRS, CDR2 YFSETQ. This CDR3 is built from 16 residues. Unmatched junction bases numbered 10, after V lost 1 base and J lost 5 bases. CDR3 in DNA: TGCGCCAGCAGCTTGAACAACAGGGGTAGGGGAGATACGCAGTATTTT. Its translation: CASSLNNRGRGDTQYF.

This chain joins TRBV7-8 and TRBJ2-7; D call uncertain. Germline lookup yields CDR1 SGHVS and CDR2 FQNEAQ. The CDR3 extends over 11 amino acids. The V end lost 5 bases, the J end lost 7 bases, and 9 bases lay between the germline ends. This CDR3 reads CASSRGREQYF. CDR3 DNA sequence: TGTGCCAGCAGCCGTGGAAGGGAGCAGTACTTC.

Concerning this clone itself: Other DNA sequences of this sample code for an identical CDR3. This sequence joins TRBV28 and TRBJ1-2, with D tentatively TRBD1 (6 bases). This CDR3 is built from 15 residues. Trimming shortened V by 5 bases and J by 0 bases, and 13 bases separated the two germline ends. The germline V gene encodes CDR1 MDHEN and CDR2 SYDVKM. The CDR3 is CASSPQGTTNYGYTF. Written as DNA, the CDR3 is TGTGCCAGCAGTCCCCAAGGGACAACTAACTATGGCTACACCTTC.

This clone was counted a single time. The chain combines TRBV4-2 with TRBJ1-3; D possibly corresponds to TRBD1 (6 bases). Germline assignment: CDR1 LGHNA and CDR2 YNFKEQ. Trimming took off 0 bases at V and 4 bases at J, with 16 bases between the two ends. The CDR3 is 17 residues long. The CDR3 bases are TGTGCCAGCAGCCAAGACAAGGGTAGGGGGGCCGGAAACACCATATATTTT. Protein: CASSQDKGRGAGNTIYF.

V usage is TRBV5-5 and J usage is TRBJ2-3; tentatively, D is TRBD1 (6 bases). V was pared by 4 bases and J by 0 bases, with 18 bases between. Germline V gene lookup returns CDR1 SGHKS and CDR2 YYEKEE (reference sequence). The CDR3 loop spans 17 amino acids. The CDR3 bases are TGTGCCAGCAGCGCACCGGGACAACAAGCTAGCACAGATACGCAGTATTTT. It is translated as CASSAPGQQASTDTQYF.

This chain links TRBV7-8 with TRBJ2-1, with TRBD1 matching over 7 bases. The CDR3 runs 15 residues. V shed 5 bases, J shed 1 base, and the junction held 5 bases outside the gene matches. From germline, CDR1 is SGHVS and CDR2 FQNEAQ. CDR3 sequence: CASSLDRASYNEQFF. In nucleotides, the CDR3 is TGTGCCAGCAGCCTCGACAGGGCTTCCTACAATGAGCAGTTCTTC.

The chain joins TRBV11-1 to TRBJ2-7, with D unclear. The CDR3 extends over 12 amino acids. Germline loops: CDR1 SGHAT, CDR2 FQDESV (reference sequence). V was pared by 5 bases and J by 0 bases, with 5 bases between. The CDR3 loop is CASSGGSYEQYF. For the CDR3, the DNA is TGTGCCAGCAGCGGCGGCTCCTACGAGCAGTACTTC. Looking up the rest from reference TRBV11-1 and TRBJ2-7 gives the full variable domain: EAEVAQSPRYKITEKSQAVAFWCDPISGHATLYWYRQILGQGPELLVQFQDESVVDDSQLPKDRFSAERLKGVDSTLKIQPAELGDSAMYLCASSGGSYEQYFGPGTRLTVT.

The sample holds one count of this clone. V gene TRBV11-2 combines with J gene TRBJ1-3, with D hard to call. The CDR3 consists of 15 residues. The germline V and J ends were trimmed by 3 bases and 3 bases, with 12 bases remaining between them. Germline V gives CDR1 SGHAT, CDR2 FQNNGV. The CDR3 region has the DNA TGTGCCAGCAGCTTGGGAAACAGTTTTGGAAACACCATATATTTT. It encodes CASSLGNSFGNTIYF.

J is TRBJ1-1 and V is TRBV10-3; 7 bases line up with TRBD1. The V and J ends lost 7 bases and 6 bases, in that order; junction bases with no gene match: 11. Germline CDR1 and CDR2: ENHRY and SYGVKD. CDR3 length: 14 amino acids. CDR3: CAITPTGLFAEAFF. CDR3 sequence (DNA): TGTGCCATCACTCCGACAGGGCTTTTCGCTGAAGCTTTCTTT.

The chain recombines TRBV28 with TRBJ2-1; 7 positions match TRBD2. Germline CDR1 is MDHEN and CDR2 is SYDVKM. J gave up 3 bases and V 3 bases, and 2 bases lay outside the gene matches. The CDR3 is 14 residues long. CDR3 nucleotides: TGTGCCAGCAGTTTGACTAGCAACTACAATGAGCAGTTCTTC. This encodes CASSLTSNYNEQFF.

This clone was seen once. The rearrangement links TRBV21-1 to TRBJ2-3; TRBD2, the D gene given by the table, was not confirmed from the DNA. TRBV21-1 is recorded as a pseudogene. The CDR3 loop spans 16 amino acids. CDR3 DNA sequence: TGTGCCAGCAGCAAAGTTCTAGCGCAACCCACAGATACGCAGTATTTT. Amino acids: CASSKVLAQPTDTQYF.

V usage is TRBV6-6 and J usage is TRBJ2-2; D is ambiguous. Germline CDR1 is MNHNY and CDR2 is SVGAGI (reference sequence). V lost 5 bases, J lost 4 bases, and 5 bases lay in between. The CDR3 runs to 12 residues. CDR3 bases: TGTGCCAGCAGTCGGATCACCGGGGAGCTGTTTTTT. Its protein is CASSRITGELFF.

The J gene is TRBJ2-5, the V gene TRBV28, with 7 bases aligning to TRBD1. The CDR3 length is 13 residues. Germline V gives CDR1 MDHEN, CDR2 SYDVKM. V lost 5 bases, J lost 5 bases, and 5 bases stayed unmatched. This chain's CDR3 is CASSRQGSETQYF. CDR3 bases: TGTGCCAGCAGTCGACAGGGATCGGAGACCCAGTACTTC.

This clone was detected a few times. The chain couples TRBV30 to TRBJ1-1, with D tentatively TRBD1 (6 bases). Germline V gene data show CDR1 as GTSNPN and CDR2 as SVGIG (reference sequence). The ends were cut back, 0 bases at V and 5 bases at J, with 7 bases in the middle. CDR3 length equals 12 residues. CDR3 sequence reads: CAWSVQGTEAFF. The CDR3 DNA follows: TGTGCCTGGAGTGTTCAGGGGACTGAAGCTTTCTTT.

This chain links TRBV19 with TRBJ1-1; D not resolved. From germline, CDR1 is LNHDA and CDR2 SQIVND (reference sequence). This CDR3 has 15 residues. The germline V and J ends were trimmed by 0 bases and 1 base, with 9 bases remaining between them. As DNA, the CDR3 is TGTGCCAGTAGTATAGATTCCAGACCGAACACTGAAGCTTTCTTT. Its protein is CASSIDSRPNTEAFF.

About this clone itself: Relative to the germline gene, one junction end is altered; a read error may explain this. The V gene is TRBV29-1, the J gene TRBJ1-1; D ambiguous. CDR3 length equals 11 residues. Germline V gene lookup returns CDR1 SQVTM and CDR2 ANQGSEA. The CDR3 DNA is TGCAGCGTCAATGCGAACACTGAGGCTTTCTTT. It encodes CSVNANTEAFF.

This chain joins TRBV5-1 and TRBJ1-1; no reliable D call. Trimming removed 3 bases from V and 7 bases from J, with 7 bases in between. The length of the CDR3 is 11 residues. Germline values: CDR1 SGHRS, CDR2 YFSETQ. The CDR3 is CASSYQDEAFF. As DNA, the CDR3 is TGCGCCAGCAGCTACCAAGATGAAGCTTTCTTT.